This is a list of T cell receptor beta chains from one sample in a study of shared clonotypes between healthy human individuals. Method: immunoSEQ multiplex PCR; TCRdb's copy keeps in-frame clones and lacks some. The sample holds around 2.1 million clones, about 92% seen once. Sequencing input: naive CD8+ T cells from PBMCs. The receptors were sampled from a man between 18 and 29 years old in good health. Some clones in this sample may be carry-over from other donors' samples. Both conserved end residues are part of each CDR3. A D gene is named only where the DNA matches it firmly. Clone sizes are given selectively: once, few, many, or a class where the clone is expanded.

clone_size	j_call	d_call	v_call	cdr3_nt	cdr3_aa
.	TRBJ2-7	.	TRBV9	TGTGCCAGCAGCGTAGGGGGACCCAGCTACGAGCAGTACTTC	CASSVGGPSYEQYF
.	TRBJ1-2	.	TRBV19	TGTGCCACAAACTCCTATGGCTACACCTTC	CATNSYGYTF
.	TRBJ2-2	TRBD2	TRBV30	TGTGCCTGCCTCGGCGGGAGACCCGGGGAGCTGTTTTTT	CACLGGRPGELFF
.	TRBJ2-7	.	TRBV2	TGTGCCAGCAGTGAACTGGCAGGCTACGAGCAGTACTTC	CASSELAGYEQYF
.	TRBJ2-5	TRBD1	TRBV27	TGTGCCAGCAGGCGGACAGGGATGGTTTCGGAGACCCAGTACTTC	CASRRTGMVSETQYF
.	TRBJ2-7	TRBD1	TRBV27	TGTGCCAGCAGTTCGGTAGGGACAGGGTCTAGAGAGCAGTACTTC	CASSSVGTGSREQYF
.	TRBJ1-2	.	TRBV6-5	TGTGCCAGCAGTTACGAGGCCCTTCGTGGCTACACCTTC	CASSYEALRGYTF
few	TRBJ1-1	.	TRBV27	TGTGCCAGCAGAATAGTGAGGGACACTGAAGCTTTCTTT	CASRIVRDTEAFF
.	TRBJ1-2	.	TRBV5-4	TGTGCCAGCAGCTTTGAGCCTTTCTCTAACTATGGCTACACCTTC	CASSFEPFSNYGYTF
.	TRBJ2-7	TRBD2	TRBV7-9	TGTGCCAGCAGCACCCTAGCAGACGGGACTAGCAGTTACGAGCAGTACTTC	CASSTLADGTSSYEQYF
.	TRBJ2-1	TRBD2	TRBV27	TGTGCCAGCAGTTTACCGTCGCTAGCGGGAGGGCTGGATGAGCAGTTCTTC	CASSLPSLAGGLDEQFF
.	TRBJ1-5	.	TRBV11-2	TGTGCCAGCAGCTTTGGTAGCAATCAGCCCCAGCATTTT	CASSFGSNQPQHF
.	TRBJ1-1	.	TRBV9	TGTGCCAGCAGCGTAGAAATCAACACTGAAGCTTTCTTT	CASSVEINTEAFF
.	TRBJ1-5	.	TRBV27	TGTGCCAGCAGTTTATCGGGTGAGGGGAACAATCAGCCCCAGCATTTT	CASSLSGEGNNQPQHF
once	TRBJ1-2	.	TRBV4-1	TGCGCCAGCAGCCAAGATAGGAGGGGAAGTGGCTACACCTTC	CASSQDRRGSGYTF
.	TRBJ2-7	TRBD2	TRBV14	TGTGCCAGCAGCCAAGGGCTAGCGGGAGTGTCTTACGAGCAGTACTTC	CASSQGLAGVSYEQYF
few	TRBJ2-1	.	TRBV19	TGTGCCAGTAGTCTCTCCACTTCCTACAATGAGCAGTTCTTC	CASSLSTSYNEQFF
.	TRBJ1-1	.	TRBV6-1	TGTGCCAGCAGTGAGTCAGGGTGGACGGGCACTGAAGCTTTCTTT	CASSESGWTGTEAFF
.	TRBJ2-2	.	TRBV4-2	TGTGCCAGCAGTAGCGTTCTCACCGGGGAGCTGTTTTTT	CASSSVLTGELFF
.	TRBJ2-7	.	TRBV6-1	TGTGCCAGCAGTGAAGCGGCCCTAGTCGCTAACGAGCAGTACTTC	CASSEAALVANEQYF
.	TRBJ2-7	TRBD2	TRBV4-1	TGCGCCAGCAGCCAAAAACTAGCGGGAGTGTCCGAGCAGTACTTC	CASSQKLAGVSEQYF
.	TRBJ2-7	.	TRBV27	TGTGCCAGCAGTTTAGGTCCCGGGACAAACGGCTACGAGCAGTACTTC	CASSLGPGTNGYEQYF
.	TRBJ2-2	.	TRBV28	TGTGCCAGCGGAGAACTTGCGAACACCGGGGAGCTGTTTTTT	CASGELANTGELFF
.	TRBJ2-7	.	TRBV4-3	TGCGCCAGCAGCCAAGGTTCGGGGGCAGGGGTCAGGGGTGAGCAGTACTTC	CASSQGSGAGVRGEQYF
.	TRBJ1-1	.	TRBV4-3	TGCGCCAGCAGCTACCGAGCGTCCCCGAACACTGAAGCTTTCTTT	CASSYRASPNTEAFF
.	TRBJ1-4	.	TRBV7-3	TGTGCCAGCAGCTTAAATCAGGGACGTCTGGATGAAAAACTGTTTTTT	CASSLNQGRLDEKLFF
.	TRBJ1-1	.	TRBV5-8	TGTGCCAGCAGCTTCGGCATGAACACTGAAGCTTTCTTT	CASSFGMNTEAFF
.	TRBJ2-3	TRBD2	TRBV7-9	TGTGCCAGCAGCTCCGGACTAGCGGGAGCGGGAGATACGCAGTATTTT	CASSSGLAGAGDTQYF
.	TRBJ1-5	.	TRBV19	TGTGCCAGTAGTGAAGTGGGCTATGAGAATCAGCCCCAGCATTTT	CASSEVGYENQPQHF
.	TRBJ1-2	.	TRBV5-4	TGTGCCAGCATTTCGGAAGGGGTGAACTATGGCTACACCTTC	CASISEGVNYGYTF
.	TRBJ2-5	.	TRBV10-3	TGTGCCATCAGCGGAGCTCCCCAGCCAGAAGAGACCCAGTACTTC	CAISGAPQPEETQYF
.	TRBJ1-2	TRBD1	TRBV4-1	TGCGCCAGCAGCCTACATCCAGGACAGGGGGCACAGGGCTACACCTTC	CASSLHPGQGAQGYTF
.	TRBJ2-3	TRBD2	TRBV2	TGTGCCAGCAGTCCGAGGGAGGGGCGAAGCACAGATACGCAGTATTTT	CASSPREGRSTDTQYF
.	TRBJ2-1	.	TRBV9	TGTGCCAGCAGCCCAAGCCAGCTGAATGAGCAGTTCTTC	CASSPSQLNEQFF